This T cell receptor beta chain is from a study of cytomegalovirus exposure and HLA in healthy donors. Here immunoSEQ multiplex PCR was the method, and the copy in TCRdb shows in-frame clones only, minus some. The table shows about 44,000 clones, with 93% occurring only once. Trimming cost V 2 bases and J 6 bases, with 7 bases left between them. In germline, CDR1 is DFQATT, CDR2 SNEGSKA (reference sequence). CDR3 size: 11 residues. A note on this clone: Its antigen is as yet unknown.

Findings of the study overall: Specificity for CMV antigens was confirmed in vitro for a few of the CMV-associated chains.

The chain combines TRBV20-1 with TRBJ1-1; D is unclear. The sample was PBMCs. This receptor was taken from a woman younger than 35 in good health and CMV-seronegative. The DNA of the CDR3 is TGCAGTGCTAGATCCAGTCCTGAAGCTTTCTTT. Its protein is CSARSSPEAFF.